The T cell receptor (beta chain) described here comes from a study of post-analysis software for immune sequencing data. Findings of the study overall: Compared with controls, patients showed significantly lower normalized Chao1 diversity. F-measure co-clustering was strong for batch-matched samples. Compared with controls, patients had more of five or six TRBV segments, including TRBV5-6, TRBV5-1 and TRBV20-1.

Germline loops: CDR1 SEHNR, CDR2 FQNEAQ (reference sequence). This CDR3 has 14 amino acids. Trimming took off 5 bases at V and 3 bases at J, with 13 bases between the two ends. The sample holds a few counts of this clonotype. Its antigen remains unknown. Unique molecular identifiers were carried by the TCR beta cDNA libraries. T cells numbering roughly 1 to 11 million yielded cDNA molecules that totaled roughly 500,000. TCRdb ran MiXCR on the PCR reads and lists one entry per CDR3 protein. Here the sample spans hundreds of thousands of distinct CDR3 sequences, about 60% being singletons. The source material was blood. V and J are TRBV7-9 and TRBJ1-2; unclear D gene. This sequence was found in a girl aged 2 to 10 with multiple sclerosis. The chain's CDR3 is CASSHSGIYYGYTF. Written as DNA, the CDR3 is TGTGCCAGCAGCCACAGTGGGATTTACTATGGCTACACCTTC.